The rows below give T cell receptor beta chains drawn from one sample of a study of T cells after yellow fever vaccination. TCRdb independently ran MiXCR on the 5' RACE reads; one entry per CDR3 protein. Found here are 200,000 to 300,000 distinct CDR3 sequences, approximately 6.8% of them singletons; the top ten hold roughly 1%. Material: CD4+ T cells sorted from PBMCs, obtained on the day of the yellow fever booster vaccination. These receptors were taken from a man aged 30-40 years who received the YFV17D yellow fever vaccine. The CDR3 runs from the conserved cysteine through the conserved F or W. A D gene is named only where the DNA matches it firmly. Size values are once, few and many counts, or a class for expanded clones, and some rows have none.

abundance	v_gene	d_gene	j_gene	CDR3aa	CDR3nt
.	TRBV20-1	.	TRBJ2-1	CSAPSGGPYNEQFF	TGCAGTGCTCCCTCAGGAGGCCCTTACAATGAGCAGTTCTTC
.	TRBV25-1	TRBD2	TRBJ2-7	CASSETPGTSGRGLGEQYF	TGTGCCAGCAGTGAAACCCCCGGGACTAGCGGGAGAGGTCTAGGCGAGCAGTACTTC
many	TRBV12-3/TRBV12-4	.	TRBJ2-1	CASTLGGLVGSSYNEQFF	TGTGCCAGCACCCTAGGGGGGTTGGTCGGTAGCTCCTACAATGAGCAGTTCTTC
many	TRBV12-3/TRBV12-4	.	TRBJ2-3	CASSLNPGRALTDTQYF	TGTGCCAGCAGTTTAAACCCGGGCAGGGCTCTTACAGATACGCAGTATTTT
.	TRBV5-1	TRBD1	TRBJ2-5	CASSGITGGAETQYF	TGCGCCAGCAGCGGTATAACAGGGGGCGCAGAGACCCAGTACTTC
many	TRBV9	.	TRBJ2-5	CASSVAGRGAPGTQYF	TGTGCCAGCAGCGTAGCTGGGCGGGGAGCCCCAGGGACCCAGTACTTC
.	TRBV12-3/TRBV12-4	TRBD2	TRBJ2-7	CASSTRGGPGEQYF	TGTGCCAGCAGTACCCGCGGGGGGCCGGGGGAGCAGTACTTC
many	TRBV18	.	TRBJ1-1	CASSPGQENTEAFF	TGTGCCAGCTCACCGGGGCAGGAGAACACTGAAGCTTTCTTT
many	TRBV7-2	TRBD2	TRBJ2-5	CASSSGTTQETQYF	TGTGCCAGCAGCTCAGGGACTACCCAAGAGACCCAGTACTTC
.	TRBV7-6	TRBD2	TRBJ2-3	CASSVSGRASDTQYF	TGTGCCAGCAGCGTTAGCGGGAGGGCGTCAGATACGCAGTATTTT
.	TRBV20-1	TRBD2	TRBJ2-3	CSATHMRAGGTDTQYF	TGCAGTGCTACCCACATGCGAGCGGGAGGAACAGATACGCAGTATTTT
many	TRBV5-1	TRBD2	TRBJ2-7	CASSLLAGHSAYEQYF	TGCGCCAGCAGCTTACTAGCGGGACACTCCGCTTACGAGCAGTACTTC
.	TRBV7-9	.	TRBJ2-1	CSSSLFAGLYNEQFF	TGTTCCAGCAGCTTATTCGCTGGATTGTACAATGAGCAGTTCTTC
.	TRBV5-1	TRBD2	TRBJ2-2	CASSTRLAATGELFF	TGCGCCAGCAGCACTCGACTAGCGGCCACCGGGGAGCTGTTTTTT
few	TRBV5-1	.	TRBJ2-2	CASSRQENTGELFF	TGCGCCAGCAGCCGACAGGAGAACACCGGGGAGCTGTTTTTT
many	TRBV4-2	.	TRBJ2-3	CASSQEGDTQYF	TGTGCCAGCAGCCAAGAGGGAGATACGCAGTATTTT
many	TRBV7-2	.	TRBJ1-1	CASSPQNTEAFF	TGTGCCAGCAGCCCCCAAAACACTGAAGCTTTCTTT
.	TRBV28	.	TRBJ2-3	CASSTPGDPFTDTQYF	TGTGCCAGCAGTACCCCGGGGGACCCCTTCACAGATACGCAGTATTTT
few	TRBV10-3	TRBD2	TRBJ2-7	CAIRDGTSGRVYEQYF	TGTGCCATCAGAGACGGGACTAGCGGGAGGGTTTACGAGCAGTACTTC
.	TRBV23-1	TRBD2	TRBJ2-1	CASSLEQRGSYNEQFF	TGCGCCAGCAGTCTAGAACAGCGGGGATCCTACAATGAGCAGTTCTTC
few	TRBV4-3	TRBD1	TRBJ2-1	CASSQDPQGAYNEQFF	TGCGCCAGCAGCCAAGATCCGCAGGGGGCCTACAATGAGCAGTTCTTC
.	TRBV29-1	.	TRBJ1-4	CSGVKSEGEKLFF	TGCAGCGGCGTGAAGTCGGAGGGTGAAAAACTGTTTTTT
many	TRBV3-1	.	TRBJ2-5	CASSRYNSKETQYF	TGTGCCAGCAGCCGCTATAATAGCAAAGAGACCCAGTACTTC
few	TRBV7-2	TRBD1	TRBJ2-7	CASRSGTEFSEQYF	TGTGCCAGCAGGTCCGGGACAGAGTTCTCCGAGCAGTACTTC
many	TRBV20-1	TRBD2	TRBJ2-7	CSAKTILAGGYEQYF	TGCAGTGCTAAAACGATCCTAGCGGGAGGATACGAGCAGTACTTC
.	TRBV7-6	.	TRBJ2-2	CASSKQGYTGELFF	TGTGCCAGCAGCAAACAGGGCTACACCGGGGAGCTGTTTTTT
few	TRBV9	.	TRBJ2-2	CASSVAAVNTGELFF	TGTGCCAGCAGCGTAGCCGCTGTAAACACCGGGGAGCTGTTTTTT
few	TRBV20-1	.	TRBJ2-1	CSAQGQGKYATLNEQFF	TGCAGTGCTCAGGGGCAGGGAAAATACGCAACTTTAAATGAGCAGTTCTTC
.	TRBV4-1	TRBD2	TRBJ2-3	CASRQASGRSTDTQYF	TGCGCCAGCAGGCAAGCTAGCGGCAGAAGCACAGATACGCAGTATTTT
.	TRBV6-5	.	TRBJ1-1	CASSYNAWGGATEAFF	TGTGCCAGCAGTTACAACGCGTGGGGAGGGGCCACTGAAGCTTTCTTT
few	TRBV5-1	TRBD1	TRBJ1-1	CASSWTGGSTEAFF	TGCGCCAGCAGCTGGACAGGAGGCTCTACTGAAGCTTTCTTT
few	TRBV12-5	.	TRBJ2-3	CASGSLGPDTQYF	TGTGCTAGTGGTTCCTTGGGCCCAGATACGCAGTATTTT
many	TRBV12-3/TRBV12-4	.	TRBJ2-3	CASAVGSTDTQYF	TGTGCCAGCGCTGTTGGGAGCACAGATACGCAGTATTTT
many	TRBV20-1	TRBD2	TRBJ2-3	CSAPTSGRGNTQYF	TGCAGTGCTCCTACTAGCGGGAGAGGGAATACGCAGTATTTT
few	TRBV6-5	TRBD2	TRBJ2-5	CASRGSGNGGGTQYF	TGTGCCAGCAGGGGTAGCGGGAACGGGGGGGGGACCCAGTACTTC
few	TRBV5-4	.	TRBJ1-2	CASSLEAQQDGYTF	TGTGCCAGCAGCTTGGAAGCACAGCAAGATGGCTACACCTTC
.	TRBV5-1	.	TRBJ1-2	CASSLADNYGYTF	TGCGCCAGCAGCTTGGCCGATAACTATGGCTACACCTTC
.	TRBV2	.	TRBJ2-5	CASSEAKAGQQETQYF	TGTGCCAGCAGTGAAGCAAAGGCGGGCCAACAAGAGACCCAGTACTTC
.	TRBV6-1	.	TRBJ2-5	CASTALVGETQYF	TGTGCCAGTACCGCACTGGTGGGGGAGACCCAGTACTTC
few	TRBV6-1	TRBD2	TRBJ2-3	CASKSGLAGVLYTDTQYF	TGTGCCAGCAAGTCAGGCCTAGCGGGAGTCCTGTACACAGATACGCAGTATTTT
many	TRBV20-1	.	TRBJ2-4	CSAIQAKNIQYF	TGCAGTGCTATACAAGCCAAAAACATTCAGTACTTC
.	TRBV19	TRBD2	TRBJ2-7	CASSIDRPSGRGYEQYF	TGTGCCAGTAGTATAGATCGTCCCAGCGGGAGGGGCTACGAGCAGTACTTC
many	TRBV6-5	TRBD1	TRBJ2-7	CASTHDRAGGTYEQYF	TGTGCCAGCACCCACGACAGGGCTGGGGGCACCTACGAGCAGTACTTC
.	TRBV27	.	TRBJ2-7	CASRHPGGTYEQYF	TGTGCCAGCAGACACCCGGGGGGCACCTACGAGCAGTACTTC
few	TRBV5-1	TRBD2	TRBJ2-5	CASSLAVAGAHETQYF	TGCGCCAGCAGCTTGGCCGTAGCGGGAGCACATGAGACCCAGTACTTC
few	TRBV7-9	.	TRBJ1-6	CASRPSTNYNSPLHF	TGTGCCAGCAGGCCATCAACGAACTATAATTCACCCCTCCACTTT
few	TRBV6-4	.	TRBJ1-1	CASSSFRDGNTEAFF	TGTGCCAGCAGTTCCTTTAGGGACGGGAACACTGAAGCTTTCTTT
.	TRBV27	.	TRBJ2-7	CASSFSGGTEQYF	TGTGCCAGCAGTTTCTCTGGGGGGACCGAGCAGTACTTC
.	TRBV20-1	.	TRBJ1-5	CSANTQGSGNQPQHF	TGCAGTGCAAACACACAGGGTTCGGGCAATCAGCCCCAGCATTTT
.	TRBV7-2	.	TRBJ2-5	CASSFYSRTQYF	TGTGCCAGCAGCTTTTACAGCCGGACCCAGTACTTC
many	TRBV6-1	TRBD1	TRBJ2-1	CAGSTGRDNEQFF	TGTGCCGGGTCGACAGGGCGGGACAATGAGCAGTTCTTC
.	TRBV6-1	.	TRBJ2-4	CASSDGPNRPRF	TGTGCCAGCAGTGACGGACCCAATAGACCCCGCTTC